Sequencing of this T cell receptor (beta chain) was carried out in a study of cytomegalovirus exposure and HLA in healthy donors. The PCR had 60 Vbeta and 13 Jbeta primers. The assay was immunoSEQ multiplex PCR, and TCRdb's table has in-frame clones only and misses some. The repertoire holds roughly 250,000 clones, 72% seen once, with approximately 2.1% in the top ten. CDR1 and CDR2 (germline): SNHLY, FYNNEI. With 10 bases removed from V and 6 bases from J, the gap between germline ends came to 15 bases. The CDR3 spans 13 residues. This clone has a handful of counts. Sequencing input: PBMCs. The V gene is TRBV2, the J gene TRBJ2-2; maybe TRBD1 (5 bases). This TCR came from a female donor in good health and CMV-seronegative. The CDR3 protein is CATTKDSPGELFF. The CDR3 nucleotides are TGTGCCACCACCAAAGACAGTCCCGGGGAGCTGTTTTTT.